The 22 T cell receptor beta chains given below trace back to one sample, sequenced in a study of T-cell memory formation after mild COVID-19. One entry per CDR3 protein, called by TCRdb with MiXCR from the 5' RACE reads. The table includes 300,000 to 400,000 distinct CDR3 sequences, 13% detected once. The sequenced sample consisted of PBMCs or a T cell subset sorted from them (not recorded which). These receptors were obtained from a man younger than 35 who had mild COVID-19 (a few samples of this study predate the infection). Cell type and time point are not known.

The chain has TRBV24-1 and TRBJ2-5; D is unresolved. Trimming took 4 bases from V and 5 from J, leaving 22 bases between them. This CDR3 contains 17 residues. Germline assignment: CDR1 KGHDR and CDR2 SFDVKD. CDR3 protein: CATSDPLGTHEEETQYF. CDR3 bases: TGTGCCACCAGTGACCCTCTGGGAACCCACGAAGAGGAGACCCAGTACTTC.

The V call is TRBV12-3 or TRBV12-4, the J call TRBJ1-1; 7 bases fit TRBD1. This CDR3 is 15 amino acids long. V lost 7 bases to trimming and J lost 2 bases; unmatched junction nucleotides: 10. CDR3 region: CASTRTGQINTEAFF. The CDR3 coding sequence is TGTGCCAGCACCCGGACGGGACAGATAAACACTGAAGCTTTCTTT.

The chain joins TRBV6-1 to TRBJ1-4; TRBD1 might be the D (6 bases). This CDR3 spans 16 amino acids. The V end lost 6 bases, the J end lost 0 bases, and 14 bases lay between the germline ends. Looked up from germline, CDR1 is MNHNS and CDR2 is SASEGT. CDR3 in amino acids: CASRQTGAATNEKLFF. The CDR3 DNA reads TGTGCCAGCAGGCAGACAGGAGCTGCAACTAATGAAAAACTGTTTTTT.

V usage is TRBV29-1 and J usage is TRBJ1-1, with no clear D. The CDR3 sequence is 12 residues long. The V end was cut by 7 bases, the J end by 0 bases, with 9 bases between. Germline CDR1 is SQVTM and CDR2 is ANQGSEA. CDR3 in DNA: TGCAGCGGTCTGGGGATGAACACTGAAGCTTTCTTT. Protein sequence: CSGLGMNTEAFF.

This clonotype came up many times. This chain connects TRBV5-1 to TRBJ2-1; D remains ambiguous. Germline V CDR1 and CDR2: SGHRS, YFSETQ. Trimming removed 0 bases from V and 0 bases from J, with 10 bases in between. The CDR3 sequence is 16 residues long. The CDR3 region is CASSLVVGSSYNEQFF. DNA of the CDR3: TGCGCCAGCAGCTTGGTGGTCGGTAGCTCCTACAATGAGCAGTTCTTC. The full variable domain, in which reference TRBV5-1 and TRBJ2-1 provide the parts outside the CDR3, is KAGVTQTPRYLIKTRGQQVTLSCSPISGHRSVSWYQQTPGQGLQFLFEYFSETQRNKGNFPGRFSGRQFSNSRSEMNVSTLELGDSALYLCASSLVVGSSYNEQFFGPGTRLTVL.

This clonotype has at least ten counts. The chain has TRBV4-3 and TRBJ1-2; tentative D call: TRBD1 (5 bases). The CDR3 has 13 amino acids. Germline V gives CDR1 LGHNA, CDR2 YSLEER. The ends were cut back, 3 bases at V and 8 bases at J, with 13 bases in the middle. In DNA form, the CDR3 reads TGCGCCAGCAGCCAGGCGGAGGGGAGGGGCTACACCTTC. The encoded protein is CASSQAEGRGYTF.

This clonotype was observed a handful of times. The rearrangement links TRBV6-2 or TRBV6-3 to TRBJ2-3; D remains unclear. This CDR3 is 13 amino acids long. The V end lost 6 bases, the J end lost 13 bases, and 20 bases lay between the germline ends. Germline-derived CDR1 and CDR2 are MNHEY and SVGEGT. The CDR3 region has the DNA TGTGCCAGCAGCCGAAGAACCGGGCCCCCAGAGTATTTT. Its translation is CASSRRTGPPEYF.

This clonotype was picked up one time. The gene calls are TRBV15 and TRBJ2-1; 11 nucleotides line up with TRBD2. Germline CDR1 is LNHNV and CDR2 is YYDKDF (reference sequence). Trimming took 5 bases from V and 5 from J; bases not matched to a gene: 5. The CDR3 runs 15 residues. The CDR3 bases are TGTGCCACCAGCCACCTAGCGGGGGGCCACAATGAGCAGTTCTTC. This sequence encodes CATSHLAGGHNEQFF. The full variable domain, completed using reference TRBV15 and TRBJ2-1, is DAMVIQNPRYQVTQFGKPVTLSCSQTLNHNVMYWYQQKSSQAPKLLFHYYDKDFNNEADTPDNFQSRRPNTSFCFLDIRSPGLGDTAMYLCATSHLAGGHNEQFFGPGTRLTVL.

This chain uses TRBV12-3 or TRBV12-4 with TRBJ2-1; no reliable D call. V lost 8 bases to trimming and J lost 2 bases, with 7 bases between them. The CDR3 has 12 amino acids. The CDR3 region is CASGVAYNEQFF. DNA for the CDR3: TGTGCCAGCGGTGTAGCCTACAATGAGCAGTTCTTC.

This clonotype was counted between two and nine times. This chain joins TRBV7-6 and TRBJ2-3; tentative D call: TRBD2 (7 bases). The CDR3 covers 17 residues. The germline V gene encodes CDR1 SGHVS and CDR2 FNYEAQ. V was cut by 0 bases and J by 4 bases, with 17 bases left in between. This CDR3 is CASSLAWGGAGADTQYF. CDR3 in DNA: TGTGCCAGCAGCTTAGCCTGGGGGGGGGCCGGGGCAGATACGCAGTATTTT.

This clonotype has only one observation. This chain links TRBV9 with TRBJ2-3, with 11 bases that match TRBD2. Germline trimming cut 3 bases from V and 2 bases from J; bases unmatched to any gene: 2. The CDR3 runs 15 residues. Germline CDR1 reads SGDLS; CDR2 reads YYNGEE. The CDR3 nucleotides read TGTGCCAGCAGCGCGGGACTAGCGGACACAGATACGCAGTATTTT. It encodes CASSAGLADTDTQYF. Supplemented by reference TRBV9 and TRBJ2-3, the full variable domain reads DSGVTQTPKHLITATGQRVTLRCSPRSGDLSVYWYQQSLDQGLQFLIQYYNGEERAKGNILERFSAQQFPDLHSELNLSSLELGDSALYFCASSAGLADTDTQYFGPGTRLTVL.

This clonotype was observed a few times. The chain has TRBV20-1 and TRBJ1-2; tentatively, D is TRBD1 (6 bases). Germline-derived CDR1 and CDR2 are DFQATT and SNEGSKA (reference sequence). The CDR3 extends over 12 amino acids. The V end lost 3 bases, the J end lost 8 bases, and 13 bases lay between the germline ends. CDR3 DNA sequence: TGCAGTGCTAGGTACAGGGATAGGGGCTACACCTTC. This gives the protein CSARYRDRGYTF.

This clonotype was picked up a small number of times. This chain uses TRBV7-9 with TRBJ1-4; a weak D match, TRBD1 (6 bases). The CDR3 extends over 19 amino acids. Trimming cost V 10 bases and J 0 bases, with 27 bases left between them. Looked up from germline, CDR1 is SEHNR and CDR2 is FQNEAQ (reference sequence). For the CDR3, the DNA is TGTGCCAACCCCGTATCCCGCCGGACAGCACATGCAACTAATGAAAAACTGTTTTTT. Its protein is CANPVSRRTAHATNEKLFF. Variable domain in full (rest from reference TRBV7-9 and TRBJ1-4): DTGVSQNPRHKITKRGQNVTFRCDPISEHNRLYWYRQTLGQGPEFLTYFQNEAQLEKSRLLSDRFSAERPKGSFSTLEIQRTEQGDSAMYLCANPVSRRTAHATNEKLFFGSGTQLSVL.

This CDR3 reads CASSPSSADTEAFF. For the CDR3, the DNA is TGTGCCAGCAGCCCCTCGTCGGCGGACACTGAAGCTTTCTTT. J is TRBJ1-1 and V is TRBV13; D is ambiguous. The V end was cut by 5 bases, the J end by 3 bases, with 13 bases between. The germline gives CDR1 PRHDT, CDR2 FYEKMQ (reference sequence). The CDR3 loop spans 14 amino acids.

This clonotype has only a few counts. The chain links TRBV30 to TRBJ2-7, with TRBD1 matching over 7 bases. V was pared by 1 base and J by 3 bases, with 6 bases of the junction left unmatched. Germline CDR1 is GTSNPN and CDR2 is SVGIG (reference sequence). The CDR3 consists of 14 residues. The CDR3 DNA follows: TGTGCCTGGAGTGCCGGGACAGACGTCTACGAGCAGTACTTC. The encoded protein is CAWSAGTDVYEQYF.

This clonotype was seen many times. The chain has TRBV12-3 or TRBV12-4 and TRBJ2-1; D gene unclear. The V end lost 5 bases, the J end lost 8 bases, and 7 bases lay between the germline ends. This CDR3 comprises 11 residues. CDR3 in DNA: TGTGCCAGCAGTCCCTCCTATGAGCAGTTCTTC. Translation gives CASSPSYEQFF.

This clonotype has a handful of counts. The chain carries TRBV28 and TRBJ2-2, with 8 bases that match TRBD1. V lost 2 bases, J lost 4 bases, and 6 bases stayed unmatched. Germline V CDR1 and CDR2: MDHEN, SYDVKM. The CDR3 spans 16 residues. The CDR3 DNA follows: TGTGCCAGCAGTTTAGACAGGGGAAAGTTCACCGGGGAGCTGTTTTTT. It translates to CASSLDRGKFTGELFF.

This clonotype was found a few times. This sequence joins TRBV24-1 and TRBJ2-1; no reliable D call. Deletions cut 12 bases from V and 5 bases from J, with 16 bases between. CDR1 is KGHDR and CDR2 is SFDVKD in the germline V gene. This CDR3 region has 13 residues. In DNA form, the CDR3 reads TGTGCCTCCCGCCCCTCATCTAACAATGAGCAGTTCTTC. Its protein product is CASRPSSNNEQFF.

In its sample, this clonotype was seen a few times. The rearrangement uses TRBV5-1 and TRBJ1-1, with D possibly matching TRBD1 (6 bases). CDR3 length equals 17 residues. From germline, CDR1 is SGHRS and CDR2 YFSETQ. V lost 0 bases to trimming and J lost 2 bases, with 17 bases between them. CDR3 DNA: TGCGCCAGCAGCTTGGGCCCTCAGGACAGATACAACACTGAAGCTTTCTTT. Amino acids: CASSLGPQDRYNTEAFF.

This chain joins TRBV19 and TRBJ2-3; D call uncertain. CDR1 and CDR2 from the germline V gene are LNHDA and SQIVND (reference sequence). V was shortened by 2 bases and J by 0 bases, with 9 bases between the two germline ends. The CDR3 consists of 15 residues. The CDR3 sequence is CASSIIGRSTDTQYF. CDR3 DNA sequence: TGTGCCAGTAGTATAATAGGTCGGAGCACAGATACGCAGTATTTT.

This clonotype was counted between two and nine times. The genes are TRBV7-2 and TRBJ2-3; 9 nucleotides agree with TRBD2. Germline values: CDR1 SGHTA, CDR2 FQGNSA. The CDR3 contains 17 residues. Trimming at V came to 5 bases and at J to 7 bases, leaving 16 bases not matched to a gene. In DNA, the CDR3 is TGTGCCAGCAGCATACCCCCGGGGCGGGGGGGCCGTAATACGCAGTATTTT. It yields the protein CASSIPPGRGGRNTQYF.

This clonotype showed up many times. CDR3 coding DNA: TGTGCCAGCAGCTCGGGACGTACAGATACGCAGTATTTT. Translated, it gives CASSSGRTDTQYF. The rearrangement links TRBV7-2 to TRBJ2-3, with D possibly called TRBD1 or TRBD2 (5 bases each). Trimming took 4 bases from V and 3 from J, leaving 8 bases between them. Germline V gene lookup returns CDR1 SGHTA and CDR2 FQGNSA. This CDR3 comprises 13 residues.